This T cell receptor beta chain was captured in a study of cytomegalovirus exposure and HLA in healthy donors. Study information: HLA-typed donors contributed some 83 million unique TCRs, which were held in an early data release.

CDR1 LNHDA and CDR2 SQIVND come from the germline V gene (reference sequence). The V and J ends lost 4 bases and 1 base, in that order; junction bases with no gene match: 10. This CDR3 comprises 17 residues. PCR was performed using 60 Vbeta and 13 Jbeta primers. Profiling relied on immunoSEQ multiplex PCR, and the TCRdb table lists in-frame clones only, not all of them. The table lists 34,000 or so clones. Material for sequencing was PBMCs. The chain links TRBV19 to TRBJ2-4; 7 bases match TRBD1. The TCR sequence derives from a woman aged 40 to 50 in good health and CMV-seropositive. CDR3 amino acids: CASSTGGTARAKNIQYF. CDR3 coding DNA: TGTGCCAGTAGTACAGGTGGGACAGCCCGGGCCAAAAACATTCAGTACTTC.